The sequence of this T cell receptor (beta chain) was determined in a study of CD8 T cells in ankylosing spondylitis. This clonotype appeared many times. With 6 bases removed from V and 14 bases from J, the gap between germline ends came to 21 bases. This CDR3 has 13 amino acids. TCRdb itself ran the 5' RACE reads through MiXCR, one entry per CDR3 protein. The sample contains nearly 250,000 distinct CDR3 sequences, more than 25% of which appear only once. The chain carries TRBV12-3 or TRBV12-4 and TRBJ2-3; D is perhaps TRBD1 (6 bases). Sequenced input: blood, either unsorted or a sorted T cell fraction (not recorded which). This sequence originates from a male donor with ankylosing spondylitis or in good health (not recorded which). The CDR3 loop is CASSQTDWDKRYF. Here the CDR3 DNA reads TGTGCCAGCAGCCAAACGGACTGGGACAAGCGGTATTTT.